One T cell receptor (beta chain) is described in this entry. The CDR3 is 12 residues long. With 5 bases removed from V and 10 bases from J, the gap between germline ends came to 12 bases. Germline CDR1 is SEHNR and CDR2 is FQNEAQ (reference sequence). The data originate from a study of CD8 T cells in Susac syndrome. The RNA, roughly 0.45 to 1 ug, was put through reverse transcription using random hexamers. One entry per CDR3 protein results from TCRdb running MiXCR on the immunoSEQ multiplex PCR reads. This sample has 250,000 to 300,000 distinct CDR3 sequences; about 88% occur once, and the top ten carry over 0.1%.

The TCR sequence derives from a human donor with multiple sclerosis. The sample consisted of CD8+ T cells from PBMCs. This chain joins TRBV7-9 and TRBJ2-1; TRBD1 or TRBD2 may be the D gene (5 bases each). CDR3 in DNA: TGTGCCAGCAGCCCGGGGTGGGGGGAGCAGTTCTTC. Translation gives CASSPGWGEQFF.